This TCR beta chain was recorded in a study of blood T cell repertoires in COVID-19. Profiling relied on immunoSEQ multiplex PCR, and the TCRdb table lists in-frame clones only, not all of them. The sample includes under 250,000 clones, over 90% of them seen just once. During active infection, Seattle patients enrolled and were then monitored through disease. CDR1 is SGHDT, CDR2 YYEEEE, per germline. The CDR3 extends over 14 amino acids. The junction had 4 bases not matched to a gene; V was cut back by 4 bases and J by 3 bases. The chain has TRBV5-6 and TRBJ2-7; 10 bases align to TRBD1. The specimen was peripheral blood. This TCR was sampled from a man aged 25-45 years with COVID-19, enrolled during active disease. The CDR3 region is CASSHRDRGYEQYF. The CDR3 DNA sequence: TGTGCCAGCAGCCACCGGGACAGGGGCTACGAGCAGTACTTC.